This T cell receptor beta chain comes out of a study of T cells after yellow fever vaccination. Whole-study results and caveats: Some clonotypes, a small share, were shared between CD4 and CD8 compartments.

This CDR3 contains 16 residues. The germline gives CDR1 LGHNA, CDR2 YSLEER. V lost 1 base and J 9 bases, leaving 16 bases between the germline ends. Remarks on this clonotype: The target antigen is unknown.

TCRdb redid the calling of the 5' RACE reads with MiXCR, one entry per CDR3 protein. The sample has 280,000 or so distinct CDR3 sequences, about 10% seen once; the top ten hold around 3.1%. This rearrangement joins TRBV4-3 to TRBJ1-6; D not resolved. This TCR was recovered from a man younger than 35 who received the YFV17D yellow fever vaccine. Here the sequenced sample was CD4+ T cells sorted from PBMCs, taken 5 days after the yellow fever booster vaccination. The CDR3 sequence: CASSQAGGSGISPLHF. The CDR3 DNA sequence: TGCGCCAGCAGCCAAGCTGGAGGAAGCGGGATTTCACCCCTCCACTTT.